One sample yielded the 27 T cell receptor beta chains listed below, sequenced in a study of cytomegalovirus exposure and HLA in healthy donors. The PCR ran on 60 Vbeta and 13 Jbeta primers. The method was immunoSEQ multiplex PCR; TCRdb's version includes in-frame clones alone and lacks a portion of them. This sample's clone table lists around 100,000 clones. The sequenced material came from PBMCs. Receptor source: a woman under 40 in good health and CMV-seronegative.

The CDR3 nucleotides are TGTGCCAGCAGCCTGGGACAGCAGAGAGAAAAACTGTTTTTT. This sequence encodes CASSLGQQREKLFF. V gene TRBV9 combines with J gene TRBJ1-4; 7 positions match TRBD1. The germline V gene encodes CDR1 SGDLS and CDR2 YYNGEE. The trim removed 4 bases at V and 8 bases at J, leaving 8 bases unmatched. This CDR3 has 14 amino acids.

This chain uses TRBV5-1 with TRBJ1-2; no firm D call. The CDR3 is 16 amino acids. In germline, CDR1 is SGHRS, CDR2 YFSETQ. Trimming pared 4 bases from V and 5 bases from J, leaving 21 bases between. In DNA form, the CDR3 reads TGCGCCAGCAGCACTAGGAGCAGTCTTGGGAAATATGGCTACACCTTC. Amino acids: CASSTRSSLGKYGYTF.

This chain links TRBV6-6 with TRBJ2-1; D might be TRBD1 (6 bases). The germline V gene has CDR1 MNHNY and CDR2 SVGAGI (reference sequence). The CDR3 length is 15 residues. With 5 bases removed from V and 5 bases from J, the gap between germline ends came to 16 bases. CDR3: CASSGGRGIDNEQFF. The CDR3 region has the DNA TGTGCCAGCAGTGGAGGCAGGGGAATCGACAATGAGCAGTTCTTC.

This chain uses TRBV6-5 with TRBJ1-5; 8 bases map to TRBD1. From germline, CDR1 is MNHEY and CDR2 SVGAGI. The junction had 3 bases not matched to a gene; V was cut back by 5 bases and J by 0 bases. The CDR3 is made up of 15 amino acids. DNA for the CDR3: TGTGCCAGCAGTAGGGGACAGGTTAGCAATCAGCCCCAGCATTTT. It encodes CASSRGQVSNQPQHF.

This sequence joins TRBV27 and TRBJ1-1; unclear D gene. The V gene's germline CDR1 is MNHEY and CDR2 SMNVEV (reference sequence). This CDR3 has 11 amino acids. V was trimmed by 7 bases and J by 1 base, leaving 4 bases between them. CDR3 loop: CASMANTEAFF. In DNA, the CDR3 is TGTGCCAGCATGGCGAACACTGAAGCTTTCTTT.

This chain joins TRBV7-9 and TRBJ2-5; D not certain. V lost 5 bases to trimming and J lost 0 bases, with 13 bases between them. The CDR3 is 15 amino acids. CDR1 and CDR2 (germline): SEHNR, FQNEAQ (reference sequence). Here the CDR3 DNA reads TGTGCCAGCAGCACCGAGGATGTGTACCAAGAGACCCAGTACTTC. Translation gives CASSTEDVYQETQYF. The full variable domain, its missing parts supplied by reference TRBV7-9 and TRBJ2-5, is DTGVSQNPRHKITKRGQNVTFRCDPISEHNRLYWYRQTLGQGPEFLTYFQNEAQLEKSRLLSDRFSAERPKGSFSTLEIQRTEQGDSAMYLCASSTEDVYQETQYFGPGTRLLVL.

This rearrangement joins TRBV28 to TRBJ1-5; the match to TRBD1 covers 8 bases. The CDR3 consists of 18 residues. Germline V CDR1 and CDR2: MDHEN, SYDVKM. Trimming removed 5 bases from V and 4 bases from J; junction bases left unmatched: 16. CDR3 in amino acids: CASSDRTGSGGGNQPQHF. The CDR3 DNA reads as TGTGCCAGCAGTGACCGGACAGGGAGTGGTGGAGGGAATCAGCCCCAGCATTTT.

The chain carries TRBV28 and TRBJ1-1, with D possibly being TRBD1 (5 bases). This CDR3 contains 15 residues. V lost 2 bases and J lost 0, with 10 bases in between. From germline, CDR1 is MDHEN and CDR2 SYDVKM. The CDR3, as DNA: TGTGCCAGCAGTTTAGACGGGGGAGTGAACACTGAAGCTTTCTTT. The encoded protein is CASSLDGGVNTEAFF.

For the CDR3, the DNA is TGTGCCTGGACGGACAGGGGCGATCAGCCCCAGCATTTT. Amino acid sequence: CAWTDRGDQPQHF. This chain links TRBV30 with TRBJ1-5, with 9 bases fitting TRBD1. Looked up from germline, CDR1 is GTSNPN and CDR2 is SVGIG (reference sequence). The CDR3 loop spans 13 amino acids. V shed 4 bases, J shed 5 bases, and the junction held 3 bases outside the gene matches.

The J gene is TRBJ1-1, the V gene TRBV7-8, with D possibly TRBD1 on 5 matching bases. The germline gives CDR1 SGHVS, CDR2 FQNEAQ. This CDR3 is 20 amino acids long. V was trimmed by 1 base and J by 0 bases, leaving 24 bases between them. CDR3 sequence reads: CASSLGSRRHIRGMNTEAFF. CDR3 sequence (DNA): TGTGCCAGCAGCTTAGGGTCTAGGCGGCATATTAGGGGCATGAACACTGAAGCTTTCTTT. The complete variable domain, with remaining parts taken from reference TRBV7-8 and TRBJ1-1, reads GAGVSQSPRYKVAKRGQDVALRCDPISGHVSLFWYQQALGQGPEFLTYFQNEAQLDKSGLPSDRFFAERPEGSVSTLKIQRTQQEDSAVYLCASSLGSRRHIRGMNTEAFFGQGTRLTVV.

The chain uses TRBV5-6 and TRBJ1-2; 8 positions match TRBD1. Losses at the gene ends were 0 bases for V and 3 bases for J; bases not matched to a gene: 4. The CDR3 length is 15 residues. CDR1 is SGHDT and CDR2 is YYEEEE in the germline V gene. CDR3 sequence reads: CASSLAGQGDYGYTF. Here the CDR3 DNA reads TGTGCCAGCAGCTTGGCAGGACAGGGAGACTATGGCTACACCTTC.

V gene TRBV11-2 combines with J gene TRBJ2-1; D perhaps matches TRBD2 (6 bases). CDR1 and CDR2 (germline): SGHAT, FQNNGV. This CDR3 is built from 16 residues. The V gene lost 2 bases and the J gene lost 2 bases, with 13 bases spanning the gap. The CDR3 bases are TGTGCCAGCAGCTTATTAGGAGGGAGTACCTACAATGAGCAGTTCTTC. Protein: CASSLLGGSTYNEQFF.

The gene calls are TRBV27 and TRBJ2-7, with D possibly being TRBD1 (5 bases). The V gene lost 1 base and the J gene lost 0 bases, with 7 bases spanning the gap. Germline CDR1 is MNHEY and CDR2 is SMNVEV (reference sequence). The CDR3 is 14 residues long. The CDR3 nucleotides are TGTGCCAGCAGTTTATTTAGGGGCTCCTACGAGCAGTACTTC. Its protein is CASSLFRGSYEQYF.

V usage is TRBV18 and J usage is TRBJ1-3; D is perhaps TRBD1 (6 bases). Looked up from germline, CDR1 is KGHSH and CDR2 is LQKENI. V dropped 4 bases and J dropped 0 bases, with 16 bases sitting between them. The CDR3 consists of 17 residues. As DNA, the CDR3 is TGTGCCAGCTCACTCTCCGGGGGGGGCCACTCTGGAAACACCATATATTTT. It encodes CASSLSGGGHSGNTIYF.

J is TRBJ2-3 and V is TRBV5-1; D is ambiguous. The CDR3 has 16 residues. CDR1 and CDR2 (germline): SGHRS, YFSETQ. The germline V and J ends were trimmed by 0 bases and 2 bases, with 13 bases remaining between them. The CDR3 loop is CASSLVIASHTDTQYF. The CDR3 DNA is TGCGCCAGCAGCTTGGTAATAGCTTCTCACACAGATACGCAGTATTTT.

This sequence joins TRBV5-1 and TRBJ1-1, with TRBD1 matching 7 bases. The CDR3 totals 12 residues. Germline loops: CDR1 SGHRS, CDR2 YFSETQ. Losses at the gene ends were 3 bases for V and 6 bases for J; bases not matched to a gene: 2. The CDR3 here is CASSSDRAEAFF. The CDR3 region has the DNA TGCGCCAGCAGCTCAGACAGGGCTGAAGCTTTCTTT.

The chain combines TRBV9 with TRBJ2-2; D is unresolved. V was pared by 4 bases and J by 0 bases, with 10 bases between. The V gene's germline CDR1 is SGDLS and CDR2 YYNGEE. The CDR3 extends over 15 amino acids. The CDR3 DNA reads TGTGCCAGCAGCACCGACAACGCGAACACCGGGGAGCTGTTTTTT. This gives the protein CASSTDNANTGELFF.

This chain joins TRBV15 and TRBJ2-1; D perhaps matches TRBD2 (6 bases). Germline lookup yields CDR1 LNHNV and CDR2 YYDKDF (reference sequence). This CDR3 region has 14 residues. The V gene lost 3 bases and the J gene lost 2 bases, with 8 bases spanning the gap. The CDR3 reads CATSRGGTYNEQFF. CDR3 DNA sequence: TGTGCCACCAGCAGGGGGGGAACCTACAATGAGCAGTTCTTC.

J is TRBJ2-7 and V is TRBV5-1; possible D gene TRBD1, 6 bases. V was trimmed by 0 bases and J by 2 bases, leaving 12 bases between them. Germline V gene data show CDR1 as SGHRS and CDR2 as YFSETQ. This CDR3 spans 15 amino acids. The CDR3 spells CASSLVQQGPYEQYF. CDR3 nucleotide sequence: TGCGCCAGCAGCTTGGTCCAACAGGGACCCTACGAGCAGTACTTC.

CDR3 nucleotides: TGTGCCAGCAGCCAAGATCCGCAGGGGGCGAACACTGAAGCTTTCTTT. Translating it yields CASSQDPQGANTEAFF. V is TRBV4-2 and J is TRBJ1-1, with TRBD1 matching 8 bases. Germline loops: CDR1 LGHNA, CDR2 YNFKEQ. V lost 0 bases to trimming and J lost 1 base; unmatched junction nucleotides: 4. The CDR3 has 16 amino acids.

This chain connects TRBV19 to TRBJ1-3; D ambiguous. Trimming took 7 bases from V and 0 from J, leaving 13 bases between them. Per the germline V gene, CDR1 is LNHDA and CDR2 is SQIVND (reference sequence). CDR3 size: 15 residues. The CDR3 here is CASTLGGTSGNTIYF. DNA of the CDR3: TGTGCCAGTACCCTAGGAGGCACCTCTGGAAACACCATATATTTT.

J is TRBJ2-7 and V is TRBV6-1, with D tentatively TRBD2 (6 bases). V was cut by 2 bases and J by 2 bases, with 13 bases left in between. In germline, CDR1 is MNHNS, CDR2 SASEGT. CDR3 length: 15 residues. In nucleotides, the CDR3 is TGTGCCAGCAGTGAAAACGGCGGGACGACCTACGAGCAGTACTTC. It codes for CASSENGGTTYEQYF.

This sequence joins TRBV6-1 and TRBJ1-2; 11 positions agree with TRBD1. The CDR3 runs to 15 residues. The J segment lost 8 bases and the V segment lost 3 bases, leaving 8 bases of the junction unmatched. CDR1 and CDR2 (germline): MNHNS, SASEGT. CDR3 nucleotide sequence: TGTGCCAGCAGTGAGACCGGACAGGGGGCCGAAGGCTACACCTTC. It codes for CASSETGQGAEGYTF.

This chain links TRBV6-1 with TRBJ2-5; 8 bases match TRBD1. Gene TRBJ2-7 matches the end of the DNA better, so the J call may be wrong. Germline CDR1 and CDR2: MNHNS and SASEGT. The CDR3 consists of 15 residues. As DNA, the CDR3 is TGTGCCAGCAGTGGCTCTCTGGACAGGGTATACGAGCAGTACTTC. This codes for CASSGSLDRVYEQYF.

The chain has TRBV6-5 and TRBJ1-5; D is unclear. Trimming shortened V by 0 bases and J by 0 bases, and 9 bases separated the two germline ends. Germline assignment: CDR1 MNHEY and CDR2 SVGAGI. The CDR3 covers 16 residues. This CDR3 is CASSYSKMASNQPQHF. The CDR3 nucleotides are TGTGCCAGCAGTTACTCGAAAATGGCTAGCAATCAGCCCCAGCATTTT.

The chain has TRBV5-8 and TRBJ2-7; D possibly corresponds to TRBD2 (5 bases). This CDR3 is built from 14 residues. Germline assignment: CDR1 SGHTS and CDR2 YDEGEE. With 4 bases removed from V and 5 bases from J, the gap between germline ends came to 16 bases. The CDR3 sequence is CASSLFTAGHEQYF. For the CDR3, the DNA is TGTGCCAGCAGCCTCTTCACGGCGGGCCACGAGCAGTACTTC.

This chain connects TRBV6-5 to TRBJ2-7, with 10 positions matching TRBD1. V trimming: 6 bases; J trimming: 2 bases; junction bases outside the gene matches: 7. CDR3 size: 15 residues. Per the germline V gene, CDR1 is MNHEY and CDR2 is SVGAGI. The chain's CDR3 is CASSSRQGAPYEQYF. In DNA, the CDR3 is TGTGCCAGCAGCTCCCGACAGGGGGCCCCCTACGAGCAGTACTTC.